What follows are 2 T cell receptor beta chains derived from one specimen sequenced in a study of CD8+ T cells in alopecia areata. This sample's treatment: oral pan-JAK inhibitor, 5-10 mg twice daily. As the sequencing template, cDNA was produced by extracting RNA and reverse transcribing it. Data came from immunoSEQ multiplex PCR; TCRdb stores just in-frame clones and leaves some out. The repertoire holds 160,000 or so clones, with 50% to 70% as singletons. The sample was CD4+ T cells sorted from blood, taken at week 4, from a patient treated with tofacitinib. The receptors stem from a human donor with alopecia areata.

In nucleotides, the CDR3 is TGTGCCTGGAGGCAAAGGACAGGGGGCCTCTCACCCCTCCACTTT. As protein: CAWRQRTGGLSPLHF. The rearrangement joins TRBV30 to TRBJ1-6, with TRBD1 matching over 11 bases. The length of the CDR3 is 15 residues. Trimming cost V 3 bases and J 10 bases; bases outside gene matches: 8. Germline V lookup: CDR1 GTSNPN, CDR2 SVGIG (reference sequence).

This chain connects TRBV30 to TRBJ2-7; a possible D gene is TRBD1 (6 bases). The CDR3 runs to 14 residues. The germline V gene has CDR1 GTSNPN and CDR2 SVGIG (reference sequence). V was trimmed by 1 base and J by 2 bases, leaving 12 bases between them. CDR3 sequence: CAWSEPGQPYEQYF. DNA of the CDR3: TGTGCCTGGAGTGAGCCGGGACAACCCTACGAGCAGTACTTC.